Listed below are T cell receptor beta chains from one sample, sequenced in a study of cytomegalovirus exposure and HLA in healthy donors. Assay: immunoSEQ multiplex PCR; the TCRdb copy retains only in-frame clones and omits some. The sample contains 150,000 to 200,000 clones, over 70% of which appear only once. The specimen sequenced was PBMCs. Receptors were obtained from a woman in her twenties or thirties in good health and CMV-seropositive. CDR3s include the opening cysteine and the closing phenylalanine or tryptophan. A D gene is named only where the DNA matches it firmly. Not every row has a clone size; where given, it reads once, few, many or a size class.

TGTGCCAGCAGTTACGTCGGAGATACGCAGTATTTT | CASSYVGDTQYF | TRBV6-5 | NA | 12 | TRBJ2-3 | NA
TGTGCCAGTAGTGAATATGACAGGGTCTGGGGAAACACCATATATTTT | CASSEYDRVWGNTIYF | TRBV19 | NA | 16 | TRBJ1-3 | TRBD1
TGTGCCAGCAGATGGAGCGGGGAAACCTATGGCTACACCTTC | CASRWSGETYGYTF | TRBV6-5 | few | 14 | TRBJ1-2 | NA
TGTGCCAGTAGTATCTCTCCACCGGCGGTAGCTTTCTTT | CASSISPPAVAFF | TRBV19 | NA | 13 | TRBJ1-1 | NA
TGTGCCAGCGAGGACAGGGGTTCGTCTAACTATGGCTACACCTTC | CASEDRGSSNYGYTF | TRBV5-3 | NA | 15 | TRBJ1-2 | TRBD1
TGTGCCAGCAGCTACGGGACAGGGAATGCTGAAGCTTTCTTT | CASSYGTGNAEAFF | TRBV7-9 | NA | 14 | TRBJ1-1 | TRBD1
TGTGCCAGCAGCTTGGGGCTAGCGGGAGGGTTTTCCACCGGGGAGCTGTTTTTT | CASSLGLAGGFSTGELFF | TRBV5-5 | few | 18 | TRBJ2-2 | TRBD2
TGCGCCAGCAGCCCGGGGACAGGCCAAGAGACCCAGTACTTC | CASSPGTGQETQYF | TRBV5-1 | few | 14 | TRBJ2-5 | TRBD1
TGCAGCGTTGAAGCATCGAGGCTAGAGGGGGCGTCGTATGGCTACACCTTC | CSVEASRLEGASYGYTF | TRBV29-1 | few | 17 | TRBJ1-2 | TRBD1
TGCGCCAGCAGCTTCTCCACAGATACGCAGTATTTT | CASSFSTDTQYF | TRBV5-1 | NA | 12 | TRBJ2-3 | NA
TGTGCCGGCAGCTCCGGACTAGCGGCCTCCTACAATGAGCAGTTCTTC | CAGSSGLAASYNEQFF | TRBV7-2 | NA | 16 | TRBJ2-1 | TRBD2
TGTGCCAGCAGTGTATACGGGTCTGGAGAGACCCAGTACTTC | CASSVYGSGETQYF | TRBV25-1 | NA | 14 | TRBJ2-5 | NA
TGTGCCAGCAGTTACTCGAATCTAGTGAGAGAGACCCAGTACTTC | CASSYSNLVRETQYF | TRBV6-5 | NA | 15 | TRBJ2-5 | NA
TGTGCCAGCAGCACTATTAGCGGGGTCGCCACCAATGAGCAGTTCTTC | CASSTISGVATNEQFF | TRBV5-5 | NA | 16 | TRBJ2-1 | TRBD2
TGTGCCAGCAGCCCCGAGACAGGCTCCTACAATGAGCAGTTCTTC | CASSPETGSYNEQFF | TRBV7-7 | NA | 15 | TRBJ2-1 | NA
TGTGCCAGCAGGGGGTGGGGGGTAGCTTTCTTT | CASRGWGVAFF | TRBV28 | few | 11 | TRBJ1-1 | NA
TGTGCCAGCAGCACCGACAGGCAAATGCAAGAGACCCAGTACTTC | CASSTDRQMQETQYF | TRBV12-1 | NA | 15 | TRBJ2-5 | NA
TGTGCCAGCAATGAAGGACAGATCAATCAGCCCCAGCATTTT | CASNEGQINQPQHF | TRBV28 | NA | 14 | TRBJ1-5 | NA